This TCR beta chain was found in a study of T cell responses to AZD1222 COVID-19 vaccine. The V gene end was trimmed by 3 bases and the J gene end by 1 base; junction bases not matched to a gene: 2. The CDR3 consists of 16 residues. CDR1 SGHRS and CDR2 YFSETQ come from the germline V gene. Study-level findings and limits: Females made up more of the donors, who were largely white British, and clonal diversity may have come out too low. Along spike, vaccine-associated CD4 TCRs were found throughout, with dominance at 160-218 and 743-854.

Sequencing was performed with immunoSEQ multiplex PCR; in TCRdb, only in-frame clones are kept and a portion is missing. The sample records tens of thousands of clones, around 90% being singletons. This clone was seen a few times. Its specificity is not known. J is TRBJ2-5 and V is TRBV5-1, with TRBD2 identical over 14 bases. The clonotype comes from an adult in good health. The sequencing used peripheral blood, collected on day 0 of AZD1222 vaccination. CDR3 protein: CASSWGTSGGQETQYF. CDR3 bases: TGCGCCAGCAGCTGGGGGACTAGCGGGGGCCAAGAGACCCAGTACTTC.